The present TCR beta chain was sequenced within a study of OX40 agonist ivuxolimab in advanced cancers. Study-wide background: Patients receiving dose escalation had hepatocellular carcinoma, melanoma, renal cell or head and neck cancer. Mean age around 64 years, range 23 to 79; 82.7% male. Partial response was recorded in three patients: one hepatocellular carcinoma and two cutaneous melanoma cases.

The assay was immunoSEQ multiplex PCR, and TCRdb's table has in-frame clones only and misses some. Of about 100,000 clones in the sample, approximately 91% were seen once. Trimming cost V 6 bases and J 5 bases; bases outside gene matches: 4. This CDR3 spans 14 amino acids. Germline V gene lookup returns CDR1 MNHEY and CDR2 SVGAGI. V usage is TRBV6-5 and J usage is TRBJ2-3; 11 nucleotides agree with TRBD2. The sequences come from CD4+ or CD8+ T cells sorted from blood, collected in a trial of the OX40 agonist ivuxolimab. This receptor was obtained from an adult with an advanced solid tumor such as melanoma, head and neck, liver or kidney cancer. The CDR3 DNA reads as TGTGCCAGCAGACTAGCGGGAGTAAAAGATACGCAGTATTTT. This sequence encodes CASRLAGVKDTQYF.